This T cell receptor (beta chain) was profiled in a study of T cells in Graves' hyperthyroidism and ophthalmopathy. Amplification of TCR beta CDR3 regions used RNA as the template. HTBI primers were employed in a first-round RT-PCR of the TCR CDR3. TCRdb re-derived calls from the multiplex PCR reads in MiXCR, one entry per CDR3 protein. The sample yields approximately 610,000 distinct CDR3 sequences, roughly 14% seen once. The source of the PBMCs was around 10 ml of fresh peripheral blood. This clonotype came up many times. Per the germline V gene, CDR1 is MGHDK and CDR2 is SYGVNS. CDR3 length: 15 amino acids. With 1 base clipped from V and 7 bases from J, the junction kept 7 bases outside the gene matches.

Sequenced input: blood. The receptor's source is a middle-aged woman with Graves' ophthalmopathy. The V gene is TRBV25-1, the J gene TRBJ2-7, with 10 bases matching TRBD2. CDR3 bases: TGTGCCAGCAGTGAATTGGAGCGGGAGGGGGGTGAGCAGTACTTC. Protein sequence: CASSELEREGGEQYF.